This TCR beta chain stems from a study of blood T cell repertoires in COVID-19. Turning to the study itself: Sites across the United States, Italy and Spain contributed samples from acute and convalescent COVID-19. In each case, the material was cDNA or gDNA derived from T cells, B-cell-depleted T cells, or PBMCs.

Trimming removed 2 bases from V and 5 bases from J; junction bases left unmatched: 10. The germline gives CDR1 SGHTA, CDR2 FQGNSA. The CDR3 has 17 residues. As processed by the authors: Quantification of nucleated cells was approximated via reference gene primer amplification. TCRdb's table, derived via immunoSEQ multiplex PCR, lists solely in-frame clones and lacks some. That table gives V, J and clone size, and the DNA gave D and trimming. The data hold around 220,000 clones, with 85% to 90% observed a single time. The sequence derives from a woman between 50 and 59 years old with acute or convalescent COVID-19. V usage is TRBV7-2 and J usage is TRBJ2-1; 9 positions agree with TRBD2. Specimen: peripheral blood. CDR3 bases: TGTGCCAGCAGCTTATGGTCAGCGGGGGGTACCCACAATGAGCAGTTCTTC. Translating it yields CASSLWSAGGTHNEQFF.